The 22 T cell receptor beta chains reported below all come from one sample, sequenced in a study of blood T cell repertoires in COVID-19. Profiling relied on immunoSEQ multiplex PCR, and the TCRdb table lists in-frame clones only, not all of them. This sample carries some 120,000 clones, 77% of them seen once, and the ten largest clones take 6.5% to 9.5%. The source material was peripheral blood. The receptors were sampled from a human donor in a cohort sampled during active COVID-19.

The rearrangement uses TRBV5-5 and TRBJ1-6, with 7 bases fitting TRBD1. In germline, CDR1 is SGHKS, CDR2 YYEKEE (reference sequence). CDR3 length: 17 residues. The J segment lost 6 bases and the V segment lost 1 base, leaving 10 bases of the junction unmatched. This CDR3 reads CASSLLRQGGSNSPLHF. DNA for the CDR3: TGTGCCAGCAGCTTGTTACGACAGGGAGGTAGTAATTCACCCCTCCACTTT.

This clone has only a few counts. This sequence joins TRBV7-9 and TRBJ2-7; D gene ambiguous. CDR1 is SEHNR, CDR2 FQNEAQ, per germline (reference sequence). This CDR3 is 17 amino acids long. V was pared by 4 bases and J by 3 bases, with 22 bases between. The CDR3 DNA follows: TGTGCCAGCAGCTCTCCGAACTCCCTGATAGAGGACTACGAGCAGTACTTC. It translates to CASSSPNSLIEDYEQYF.

V gene TRBV12-5 combines with J gene TRBJ2-5, with a weak D call TRBD1 (6 bases). The CDR3 loop spans 14 amino acids. The V gene's germline CDR1 is LGHNT and CDR2 FRNRAP. Trimming shortened V by 1 base and J by 4 bases, and 10 bases separated the two germline ends. CDR3 coding DNA: TGTGCTAGTGGTTTGGGGGACATCGGAGAGACCCAGTACTTC. Its translation is CASGLGDIGETQYF.

The chain couples TRBV5-1 to TRBJ2-5; D might be TRBD1 (7 bases). Looked up from germline, CDR1 is SGHRS and CDR2 is YFSETQ. V dropped 4 bases and J dropped 5 bases, with 15 bases sitting between them. The CDR3 contains 14 residues. The CDR3 DNA reads TGCGCCAGCAGCCCTCGGAGGGGGCTGGAGACCCAGTACTTC. Its translation: CASSPRRGLETQYF.

In this sample, this clone turned up a few times. The chain has TRBV5-1 and TRBJ2-7, with TRBD1 as a possible D gene (6 bases). The germline CDR1 and CDR2 sequences are SGHRS and YFSETQ. This CDR3 has 14 residues. Trimming pared 1 base from V and 2 bases from J, leaving 10 bases between. CDR3 sequence (DNA): TGCGCCAGCAGCTTGCACCAGGGGCCCTACGAGCAGTACTTC. It yields the protein CASSLHQGPYEQYF.

The V gene is TRBV6-5, the J gene TRBJ1-4; the match to TRBD1 covers 7 bases. Per the germline V gene, CDR1 is MNHEY and CDR2 is SVGAGI. The CDR3 is 15 amino acids. Losses at the gene ends were 7 bases for V and 1 base for J; bases not matched to a gene: 6. CDR3 residues: CASNRGSGTNEKLFF. The DNA of the CDR3 is TGTGCCAGCAACAGGGGTAGCGGAACTAATGAAAAACTGTTTTTT.

This chain links TRBV4-1 with TRBJ2-7; 14 nucleotides agree with TRBD2. Germline CDR1 and CDR2: MGHRA and YSYEKL. The CDR3 spans 18 residues. J gave up 5 bases and V 6 bases, and 15 bases lay outside the gene matches. The CDR3 DNA sequence: TGCGCCAGCAGTCTAGACATAGGACTAGCGGGGGGCGTGAACGAGCAGTACTTC. Encoded protein: CASSLDIGLAGGVNEQYF.

A few counts support this clone. This chain links TRBV2 with TRBJ1-1, with unresolved D. Germline V gene lookup returns CDR1 SNHLY and CDR2 FYNNEI. The length of the CDR3 is 13 residues. Trimming removed 4 bases at V and 1 base at J, with 7 bases between. This CDR3 is CASSAEANTEAFF. DNA for the CDR3: TGTGCCAGCAGTGCTGAGGCGAACACTGAAGCTTTCTTT.

The gene calls are TRBV2 and TRBJ1-2; TRBD1 matches 8 bases. V lost 9 bases to trimming and J lost 4 bases; unmatched junction nucleotides: 10. This CDR3 region has 14 residues. CDR1 is SNHLY, CDR2 FYNNEI, per germline. CDR3 region: CASFPRGRGYGYTF. CDR3 nucleotides: TGTGCCAGTTTTCCCAGGGGGCGCGGCTATGGCTACACCTTC.

A few counts support this clone. The chain is built from TRBV27 and TRBJ1-5; D unresolved. This CDR3 contains 13 residues. Trimming stripped 3 bases from V and 4 bases from J, with 7 bases between. Per germline, CDR1 MNHEY and CDR2 SMNVEV (reference sequence). The CDR3 protein is CASSFEGNQPQHF. In DNA, the CDR3 is TGTGCCAGCAGTTTTGAGGGTAATCAGCCCCAGCATTTT.

The gene calls are TRBV7-2 and TRBJ1-2; D not certain. The CDR3 length is 13 residues. CDR1 is SGHTA, CDR2 FQGNSA, per germline. Trimming shortened V by 2 bases and J by 2 bases, and 6 bases separated the two germline ends. DNA of the CDR3: TGTGCCAGCAGCTTAACGACAAACTATGGCTACACCTTC. Its protein is CASSLTTNYGYTF.

This chain uses TRBV11-2 with TRBJ2-5, with TRBD1 matching over 7 bases. With 7 bases clipped from V and 4 bases from J, the junction kept 3 bases outside the gene matches. The CDR3 sequence is 12 residues long. Germline assignment: CDR1 SGHAT and CDR2 FQNNGV. The CDR3 protein is CASNPGGETQYF. The CDR3 coding sequence is TGTGCCAGCAACCCAGGGGGAGAGACCCAGTACTTC.

V and J are TRBV30 and TRBJ1-1; D unclear. The CDR3 has 13 amino acids. Per the germline V gene, CDR1 is GTSNPN and CDR2 is SVGIG (reference sequence). Trimming pared 0 bases from V and 0 bases from J, leaving 5 bases between. The CDR3 is CAWSVAVNTEAFF. CDR3 bases: TGTGCCTGGAGTGTAGCGGTGAACACTGAAGCTTTCTTT.

The chain has TRBV21-1 and TRBJ1-2; TRBD1, as called in the table, went unchecked against the DNA. TRBV21-1 is described as a pseudogene. The CDR3 contains 17 residues. CDR3 sequence: CASSKETGKGTNYGYTF. CDR3 nucleotides: TGTGCCAGCAGCAAAGAAACAGGAAAGGGGACTAACTATGGCTACACCTTC.

V usage is TRBV5-1 and J usage is TRBJ1-2; 10 bases are shared with TRBD1. The CDR3 extends over 15 amino acids. Unmatched junction bases numbered 4, after V lost 0 bases and J lost 5 bases. Germline CDR1 SGHRS, CDR2 YFSETQ. In DNA, the CDR3 is TGCGCCAGCAGCTTGGGACAGGGGGCAGAGTATGGCTACACCTTC. It codes for CASSLGQGAEYGYTF.

The genes are TRBV4-2 and TRBJ2-3; D remains unclear. V was pared by 2 bases and J by 4 bases, with 16 bases between. The CDR3 covers 16 residues. Germline V lookup: CDR1 LGHNA, CDR2 YNFKEQ. CDR3 sequence (DNA): TGTGCCAGCAGCCAAATGCCCCTGGAGCGTGCAGATACGCAGTATTTT. Residues: CASSQMPLERADTQYF.

This clone was observed a handful of times. The chain has TRBV5-5 and TRBJ2-7, with TRBD1 matching over 7 bases. The ends lost 0 bases at V and 3 bases at J; junction bases unmatched: 3. This CDR3 is 14 amino acids long. Germline CDR1 and CDR2: SGHKS and YYEKEE (reference sequence). CDR3 coding DNA: TGTGCCAGCAGCTTGGGGACAGGACACTACGAGCAGTACTTC. Protein product: CASSLGTGHYEQYF.

The V gene is TRBV7-2, the J gene TRBJ2-7; D is perhaps TRBD2 (5 bases). This CDR3 is 14 amino acids long. Per the germline V gene, CDR1 is SGHTA and CDR2 is FQGNSA. Trimming pared 5 bases from V and 2 bases from J, leaving 13 bases between. CDR3 in amino acids: CASSPEAGPYEQYF. As DNA, the CDR3 is TGTGCCAGCAGCCCGGAGGCCGGACCCTACGAGCAGTACTTC.

This clone was counted only a few times. The V gene is TRBV4-1, the J gene TRBJ2-7; 8 bases map to TRBD1. Germline-derived CDR1 and CDR2 are MGHRA and YSYEKL. V was pared by 3 bases and J by 5 bases, with 3 bases of the junction left unmatched. The length of the CDR3 is 13 residues. CDR3 sequence reads: CASSQVTGDEQYF. In nucleotides, the CDR3 is TGCGCCAGCAGCCAGGTGACAGGGGACGAGCAGTACTTC.

This clone came up once. This chain uses TRBV13 with TRBJ2-7; 8 bases align to TRBD1. Trimming cost V 5 bases and J 1 base; bases outside gene matches: 10. Germline CDR1 PRHDT, CDR2 FYEKMQ (reference sequence). The CDR3 loop spans 16 amino acids. In DNA, the CDR3 is TGTGCCAGCAGCAAAGAAGGAGACAGGGGATCCTACGAGCAGTACTTC. Translating gives CASSKEGDRGSYEQYF.

The chain employs TRBV7-8 and TRBJ1-1; D might be TRBD1 (5 bases). Trimming took off 1 base at V and 8 bases at J, with 11 bases between the two ends. The CDR3 sequence is 13 residues long. CDR1 and CDR2 from the germline V gene are SGHVS and FQNEAQ. In DNA form, the CDR3 reads TGTGCCAGCAGCTTAGAGGAGGGGCTGGAAGCTTTCTTT. This encodes CASSLEEGLEAFF.

The chain uses TRBV6-1 and TRBJ2-7, with 7 bases identical to TRBD2. The CDR3 is 14 residues long. Germline V gene lookup returns CDR1 MNHNS and CDR2 SASEGT. V dropped 2 bases and J dropped 7; count of bases not matched to a gene: 8. The CDR3 protein is CASSEMGPRGEQYF. In DNA, the CDR3 is TGTGCCAGCAGTGAAATGGGCCCGCGGGGGGAGCAGTACTTC.